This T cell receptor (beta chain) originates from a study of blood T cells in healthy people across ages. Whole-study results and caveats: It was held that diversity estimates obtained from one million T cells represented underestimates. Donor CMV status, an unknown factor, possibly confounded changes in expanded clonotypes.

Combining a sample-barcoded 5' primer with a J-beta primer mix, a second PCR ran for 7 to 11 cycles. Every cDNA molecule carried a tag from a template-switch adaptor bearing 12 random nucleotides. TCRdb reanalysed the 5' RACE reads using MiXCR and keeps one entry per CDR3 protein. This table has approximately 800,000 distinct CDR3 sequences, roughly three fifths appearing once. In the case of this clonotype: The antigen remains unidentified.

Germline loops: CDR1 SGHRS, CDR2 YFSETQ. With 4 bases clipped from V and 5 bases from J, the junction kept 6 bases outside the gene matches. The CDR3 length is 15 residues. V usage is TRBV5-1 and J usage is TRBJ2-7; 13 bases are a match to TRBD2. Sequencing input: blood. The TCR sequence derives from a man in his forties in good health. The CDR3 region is CASSNGLAGDHEQYF. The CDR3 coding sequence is TGCGCCAGCAGCAACGGACTAGCGGGAGATCACGAGCAGTACTTC.